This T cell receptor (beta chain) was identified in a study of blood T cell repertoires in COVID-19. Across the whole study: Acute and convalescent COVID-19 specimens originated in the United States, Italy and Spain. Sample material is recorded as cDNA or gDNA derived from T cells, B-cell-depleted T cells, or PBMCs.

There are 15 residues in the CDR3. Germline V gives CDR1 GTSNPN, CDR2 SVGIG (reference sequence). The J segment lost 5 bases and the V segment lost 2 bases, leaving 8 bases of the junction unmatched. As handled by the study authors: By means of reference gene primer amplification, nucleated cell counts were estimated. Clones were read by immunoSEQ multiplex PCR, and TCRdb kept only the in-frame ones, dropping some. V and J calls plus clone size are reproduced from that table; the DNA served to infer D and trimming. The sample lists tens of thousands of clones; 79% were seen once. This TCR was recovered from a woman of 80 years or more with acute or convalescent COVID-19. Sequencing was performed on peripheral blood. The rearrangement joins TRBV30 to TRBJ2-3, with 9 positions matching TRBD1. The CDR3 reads CAWSPGTGQRDTQYF. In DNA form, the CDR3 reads TGTGCCTGGAGTCCTGGGACAGGGCAGAGAGATACGCAGTATTTT.